The entry that follows covers one TCR beta chain sequence. Its specificity is unknown. This sample was taken from a study of cytomegalovirus exposure and HLA in healthy donors. Findings of the study overall: The listing of roughly 160 TCR beta chains classed them as cytomegalovirus-associated.

This CDR3 contains 19 residues. Germline V gene data show CDR1 as ENHRY and CDR2 as SYGVKD. The ends lost 3 bases at V and 1 base at J; junction bases unmatched: 9. Sequencing used immunoSEQ multiplex PCR; TCRdb keeps in-frame clones, though not all of them. The sample holds some 190,000 clones, around 86% seen once. This TCR derives from a man aged 25-40 years in good health and CMV-seropositive. The sample taken for sequencing was PBMCs. This sequence joins TRBV10-3 and TRBJ2-3; 14 bases map to TRBD2. The CDR3, as DNA: TGTGCCATCAGTGAACCGCCCGGGACTAGCGGGGGCCGCACAGATACGCAGTATTTT. It encodes CAISEPPGTSGGRTDTQYF.